One and the same sample provided the 28 T cell receptor beta chains below, sequenced in a study of vaccination and CD4 T cells after COVID-19. Their target antigens are unknown. As for treatment: roughly 10-day PBMC culture with coronavirus spike peptide pools or control peptides (ViraFEST assay). An Oncomine TCR Beta short-read assay was used to sequence the DNA from cultured CD4+ T cells. MiXCR, run by TCRdb on the PCR reads, gives a single entry per CDR3 protein. The table has approximately 19,000 distinct CDR3 sequences, about three quarters seen once. Sequencing used CD4+ T cells from blood, cultured in vitro, obtained after SARS-CoV-2 vaccination. These receptors were taken from a human donor who received a COVID-19 vaccine.

This clonotype was picked up a small number of times. This chain links TRBV7-9 with TRBJ2-1; 12 bases align to TRBD2. The trim removed 1 base at V and 5 bases at J, leaving 9 bases unmatched. Germline-derived CDR1 and CDR2 are SEHNR and FQNEAQ (reference sequence). The CDR3 length is 18 residues. The CDR3 sequence is CASSLVGPLAGGHNEQFF. In nucleotides, the CDR3 is TGTGCCAGCAGCTTAGTGGGCCCGCTAGCGGGGGGGCACAATGAGCAGTTCTTC. Using reference TRBV7-9 and TRBJ2-1 for the parts outside the CDR3, the full variable domain is DTGVSQNPRHKITKRGQNVTFRCDPISEHNRLYWYRQTLGQGPEFLTYFQNEAQLEKSRLLSDRFSAERPKGSFSTLEIQRTEQGDSAMYLCASSLVGPLAGGHNEQFFGPGTRLTVL.

The chain recombines TRBV19 with TRBJ1-5; no definite D call. The germline CDR1 and CDR2 sequences are LNHDA and SQIVND (reference sequence). This CDR3 contains 13 residues. V dropped 4 bases and J dropped 7 bases, with 11 bases sitting between them. This CDR3 reads CASSTPRIQPQHF. For the CDR3, the DNA is TGTGCCAGTAGTACTCCCCGAATACAGCCCCAGCATTTT.

V is TRBV11-3 and J is TRBJ2-2; D is possibly TRBD1 or TRBD2 (6 bases each). Trimming removed 2 bases from V and 6 bases from J, with 13 bases in between. CDR1 and CDR2 (germline): SGHNT, YENEEA. The CDR3 has 15 amino acids. CDR3 in DNA: TGTGCCAGCAGCTTATCTCCGGGGGCGGCCGGGGAGCTGTTTTTT. Its translation is CASSLSPGAAGELFF.

This chain connects TRBV6-1 to TRBJ1-5; TRBD1 matches 7 bases. This CDR3 comprises 14 residues. Looked up from germline, CDR1 is MNHNS and CDR2 is SASEGT. Unmatched junction bases numbered 11, after V lost 8 bases and J lost 7 bases. CDR3 coding DNA: TGTGCCAGCGGAGCGGGACAGCGGTCACAGCCCCAGCATTTT. Its protein is CASGAGQRSQPQHF.

The chain combines TRBV24-1 with TRBJ2-3; D is perhaps TRBD2 (6 bases). Between the trimmed V and J ends, which lost 0 bases and 3 bases, there was a span of 6 bases. CDR3 length: 14 residues. The V gene's germline CDR1 is KGHDR and CDR2 SFDVKD. CDR3 residues: CATSDLLATDTQYF. For the CDR3, the DNA is TGTGCCACCAGTGATTTGCTAGCGACAGATACGCAGTATTTT.

This clonotype turned up a few times. The chain employs TRBV27 and TRBJ2-5; the D gene is possibly TRBD2 (6 bases). The CDR3 runs to 14 residues. Germline loops: CDR1 MNHEY, CDR2 SMNVEV (reference sequence). V lost 3 bases and J 1 base, leaving 9 bases between the germline ends. CDR3 protein: CASSFGGTQETQYF. The CDR3, as DNA: TGTGCCAGCAGTTTCGGGGGAACCCAAGAGACCCAGTACTTC.

V is TRBV19 and J is TRBJ2-7; TRBD1 aligns across 11 bases. Per the germline V gene, CDR1 is LNHDA and CDR2 is SQIVND (reference sequence). The CDR3 has 13 amino acids. The V and J ends lost 6 bases and 5 bases, in that order; junction bases with no gene match: 3. CDR3: CASSGQGADEQYF. CDR3 in DNA: TGTGCCAGTAGCGGACAGGGGGCCGACGAGCAGTACTTC.

The table lists this clonotype with a few counts. This chain connects TRBV19 to TRBJ1-2; D is ambiguous. V lost 2 bases and J lost 4, with 11 bases in between. Germline-derived CDR1 and CDR2 are LNHDA and SQIVND (reference sequence). The CDR3 covers 14 residues. Here the CDR3 reads CASSIPSASYGYTF. The CDR3 coding sequence is TGTGCCAGTAGTATACCTTCAGCCTCCTATGGCTACACCTTC.

The J gene is TRBJ2-5, the V gene TRBV7-9, with 10 bases lining up with TRBD2. Germline CDR1 SEHNR, CDR2 FQNEAQ (reference sequence). This CDR3 is built from 18 residues. Unmatched junction bases numbered 14, after V lost 2 bases and J lost 5 bases. CDR3 sequence (DNA): TGTGCCAGCAGCTTACCTAAACGAGCGGGGGGGCCGATGGAGACCCAGTACTTC. This gives the protein CASSLPKRAGGPMETQYF. Supplemented by reference TRBV7-9 and TRBJ2-5, the full variable domain reads DTGVSQNPRHKITKRGQNVTFRCDPISEHNRLYWYRQTLGQGPEFLTYFQNEAQLEKSRLLSDRFSAERPKGSFSTLEIQRTEQGDSAMYLCASSLPKRAGGPMETQYFGPGTRLLVL.

The chain couples TRBV27 to TRBJ2-5; D uncertain. The length of the CDR3 is 13 residues. V was pared by 8 bases and J by 3 bases, with 13 bases between. CDR1 is MNHEY and CDR2 is SMNVEV in the germline V gene (reference sequence). CDR3 nucleotide sequence: TGTGCCAGCGGCCGGGCCTCAAAAGAGACCCAGTACTTC. It encodes CASGRASKETQYF.

V and J are TRBV19 and TRBJ1-2; TRBD1 matches at 8 bases. The V gene end was trimmed by 5 bases and the J gene end by 8 bases; junction bases not matched to a gene: 10. The CDR3 runs 14 residues. Germline V CDR1 and CDR2: LNHDA, SQIVND (reference sequence). CDR3 amino acids: CASSPGQGGSGYTF. The CDR3 DNA sequence: TGTGCCAGTAGTCCAGGACAGGGAGGTAGCGGCTACACCTTC.

The chain employs TRBV25-1 and TRBJ2-3; D not resolved. CDR1 and CDR2 (germline): MGHDK, SYGVNS. CDR3 size: 17 residues. The ends were cut back, 0 bases at V and 0 bases at J, with 13 bases in the middle. The DNA for the CDR3 is TGTGCCAGCAGTGAATATAAGGGCAGTTCTAGCACAGATACGCAGTATTTT. Protein sequence: CASSEYKGSSSTDTQYF.

The genes are TRBV12-3 or TRBV12-4 and TRBJ2-5, with 10 bases that match TRBD2. The junction had 9 bases not matched to a gene; V was cut back by 7 bases and J by 7 bases. The CDR3 has 14 amino acids. The CDR3 sequence: CASTPGLAIGTQYF. In nucleotides, the CDR3 is TGTGCCAGCACCCCGGGACTAGCGATCGGGACCCAGTACTTC.

This clonotype was recorded once. This chain uses TRBV24-1 with TRBJ1-2; D ambiguous. V gave up 2 bases and J gave up 3 bases, with 12 bases separating them. The CDR3 length is 15 residues. Germline loops: CDR1 KGHDR, CDR2 SFDVKD. The CDR3 reads CATSDSPDGDYGYTF. The CDR3 DNA is TGTGCCACCAGTGATTCCCCCGACGGTGACTATGGCTACACCTTC.

The chain links TRBV27 to TRBJ1-6, with D maybe TRBD1 (6 bases). V was cut by 5 bases and J by 5 bases, with 13 bases left in between. The CDR3 has 15 residues. Germline V gene data show CDR1 as MNHEY and CDR2 as SMNVEV (reference sequence). The DNA for the CDR3 is TGTGCCAGCAGTGGGGGGGGCTGGAATAATTCACCCCTCCACTTT. Protein sequence: CASSGGGWNNSPLHF.

The V call is TRBV5-1, the J call TRBJ2-5, with D perhaps TRBD1 (6 bases). This CDR3 contains 15 residues. Germline-derived CDR1 and CDR2 are SGHRS and YFSETQ. Deletions cut 3 bases from V and 3 bases from J, with 15 bases between. The CDR3 reads CASSSNTGLEETQYF. The CDR3 DNA sequence: TGCGCCAGCAGCTCGAATACAGGGTTGGAAGAGACCCAGTACTTC.

The rearrangement joins TRBV7-2 to TRBJ2-3; D gene ambiguous. In germline, CDR1 is SGHTA, CDR2 FQGNSA. Trimming pared 1 base from V and 5 bases from J, leaving 7 bases between. CDR3 size: 13 residues. CDR3: CASSLGGKDTQYF. The CDR3 region has the DNA TGTGCCAGCAGCTTAGGTGGGAAAGATACGCAGTATTTT. Full variable domain (remainder filled in from reference TRBV7-2 and TRBJ2-3): GAGVSQSPSNKVTEKGKDVELRCDPISGHTALYWYRQSLGQGLEFLIYFQGNSAPDKSGLPSDRFSAERTGGSVSTLTIQRTQQEDSAVYLCASSLGGKDTQYFGPGTRLTVL.

This chain uses TRBV12-3 or TRBV12-4 with TRBJ1-5, with D uncertain. The CDR3 totals 13 residues. V lost 5 bases, J lost 5 bases, and 10 bases lay in between. In DNA form, the CDR3 reads TGTGCCAGCAGTCTCCGGGCCGATCAGCCCCAGCATTTT. The encoded protein is CASSLRADQPQHF.

The J gene is TRBJ2-1, the V gene TRBV2, with 9 bases that match TRBD1. V lost 6 bases, J lost 9 bases, and 3 bases stayed unmatched. The germline gives CDR1 SNHLY, CDR2 FYNNEI. This CDR3 spans 12 amino acids. The CDR3 DNA reads as TGTGCCAGCAGGGCGACAGGGGGTGAGCAGTTCTTC. Its translation: CASRATGGEQFF.

The V and J genes are TRBV2 and TRBJ1-1; D is perhaps TRBD1 (6 bases). Germline CDR1 SNHLY, CDR2 FYNNEI. V shed 7 bases and J shed 3 bases, with 9 bases lying between them. The CDR3 is 12 amino acids. CDR3 sequence reads: CASNRDHTEAFF. CDR3 in DNA: TGTGCCAGCAACAGGGATCACACTGAAGCTTTCTTT.

V gene TRBV7-7 combines with J gene TRBJ1-6; no definite D call. Trimming pared 4 bases from V and 9 bases from J, leaving 10 bases between. The CDR3 is made up of 13 amino acids. Germline CDR1 and CDR2: SSHAT and FNYEAQ (reference sequence). The CDR3: CASSSTVGSPLHF. CDR3 DNA: TGTGCCAGCAGCTCCACTGTAGGTTCACCCCTCCACTTT.

The rearrangement uses TRBV6-1 and TRBJ2-7; perhaps TRBD1 as D (5 bases). Trimming cost V 9 bases and J 3 bases, with 12 bases left between them. The CDR3 covers 12 residues. From germline, CDR1 is MNHNS and CDR2 SASEGT. CDR3 residues: CASAQGSYEQYF. CDR3 in DNA: TGTGCCAGTGCCCAGGGAAGCTACGAGCAGTACTTC.

This clonotype showed up just once. This rearrangement joins TRBV7-2 to TRBJ1-4; TRBD1 matches 9 bases. Germline loops: CDR1 SGHTA, CDR2 FQGNSA. The CDR3 consists of 17 residues. Unmatched junction bases numbered 7, after V lost 5 bases and J lost 0 bases. CDR3 loop: CASSRGQGFTTNEKLFF. CDR3 in DNA: TGTGCCAGCAGCCGCGGACAGGGGTTTACAACTAATGAAAAACTGTTTTTT.

The rearrangement joins TRBV7-3 to TRBJ1-5, with D unresolved. CDR1 is SGHTA and CDR2 is FQGTGA in the germline V gene. The CDR3 is made up of 15 amino acids. Trimming removed 3 bases at V and 6 bases at J, with 15 bases between. The CDR3 region has the DNA TGTGCCAGCAGCTTGGGGAGTCCGGCAAGTCAGCCCCAGCATTTT. Its translation: CASSLGSPASQPQHF.

This chain joins TRBV5-1 and TRBJ2-7; 8 bases fit TRBD1. Losses at the gene ends were 0 bases for V and 0 bases for J; bases not matched to a gene: 2. From germline, CDR1 is SGHRS and CDR2 YFSETQ. CDR3 length equals 15 residues. The CDR3 DNA is TGCGCCAGCAGCTTGGCCGGGACAGGCTCCTACGAGCAGTACTTC. It is translated as CASSLAGTGSYEQYF. Full variable domain (outside the CDR3, taken from reference TRBV5-1 and TRBJ2-7): KAGVTQTPRYLIKTRGQQVTLSCSPISGHRSVSWYQQTPGQGLQFLFEYFSETQRNKGNFPGRFSGRQFSNSRSEMNVSTLELGDSALYLCASSLAGTGSYEQYFGPGTRLTVT.

The rearrangement joins TRBV7-9 to TRBJ1-1; the D gene is possibly TRBD1 (6 bases). This CDR3 has 14 amino acids. Germline V CDR1 and CDR2: SEHNR, FQNEAQ (reference sequence). Trimming removed 3 bases from V and 1 base from J, with 9 bases in between. CDR3 in DNA: TGTGCCAGCAGCTTCGGGACAACGAACACTGAAGCTTTCTTT. Translated, it gives CASSFGTTNTEAFF.

This clonotype was observed a few times. The chain links TRBV12-3 or TRBV12-4 to TRBJ1-1; 9 positions match TRBD1. This CDR3 region has 14 residues. After removal of 5 bases from V and 0 bases from J, the junction contained 1 base not matched to a gene. The CDR3 protein is CASSRDRVNTEAFF. CDR3 DNA sequence: TGTGCCAGCAGTCGGGACAGGGTGAACACTGAAGCTTTCTTT.

This chain links TRBV20-1 with TRBJ1-4; 10 bases are a match to TRBD1. Per the germline V gene, CDR1 is DFQATT and CDR2 is SNEGSKA (reference sequence). The CDR3 has 16 residues. The V segment lost 3 bases and the J segment 1 base; nucleotides outside the gene matches: 5. CDR3 protein: CSASWDRGETNEKLFF. The CDR3 region has the DNA TGCAGTGCTAGTTGGGACAGGGGAGAAACTAATGAAAAACTGTTTTTT.